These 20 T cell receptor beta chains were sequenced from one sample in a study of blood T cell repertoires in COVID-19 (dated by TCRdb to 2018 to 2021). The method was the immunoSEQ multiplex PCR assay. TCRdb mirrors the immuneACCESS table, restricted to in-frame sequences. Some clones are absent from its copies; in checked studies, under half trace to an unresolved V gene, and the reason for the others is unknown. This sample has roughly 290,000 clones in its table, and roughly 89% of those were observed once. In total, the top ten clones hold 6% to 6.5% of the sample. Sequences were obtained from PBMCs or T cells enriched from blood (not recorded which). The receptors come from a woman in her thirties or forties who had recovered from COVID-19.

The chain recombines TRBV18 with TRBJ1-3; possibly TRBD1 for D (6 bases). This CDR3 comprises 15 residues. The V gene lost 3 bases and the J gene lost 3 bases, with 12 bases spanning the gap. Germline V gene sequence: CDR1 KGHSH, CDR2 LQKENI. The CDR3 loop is CASSPGAPSGNTIYF. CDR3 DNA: TGTGCCAGCTCACCGGGGGCTCCGAGTGGAAACACCATATATTTT. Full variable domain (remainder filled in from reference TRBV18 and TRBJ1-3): NAGVMQNPRHLVRRRGQEARLRCSPMKGHSHVYWYRQLPEEGLKFMVYLQKENIIDESGMPKERFSAEFPKEGPSILRIQQVVRGDSAAYFCASSPGAPSGNTIYFGEGSWLTVV.

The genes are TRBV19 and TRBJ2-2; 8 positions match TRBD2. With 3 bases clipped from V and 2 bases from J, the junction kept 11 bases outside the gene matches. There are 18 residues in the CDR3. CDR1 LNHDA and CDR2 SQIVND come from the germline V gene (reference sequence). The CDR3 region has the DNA TGTGCCAGTAGTATGGGCCCTACGGGAGGGCCCAACACCGGGGAGCTGTTTTTT. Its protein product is CASSMGPTGGPNTGELFF.

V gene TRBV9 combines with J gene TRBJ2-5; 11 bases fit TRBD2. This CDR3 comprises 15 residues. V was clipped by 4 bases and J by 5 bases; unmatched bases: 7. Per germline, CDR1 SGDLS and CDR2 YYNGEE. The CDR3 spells CASSIGLAGSETQYF. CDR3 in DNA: TGTGCCAGCAGCATTGGACTAGCGGGTTCCGAGACCCAGTACTTC.

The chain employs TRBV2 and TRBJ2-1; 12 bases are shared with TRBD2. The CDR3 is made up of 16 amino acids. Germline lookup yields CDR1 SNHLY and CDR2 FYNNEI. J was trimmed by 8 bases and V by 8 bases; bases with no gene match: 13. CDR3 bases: TGTGCCAGCGGGAGGGCTAGCGGGAGGGTTAACCATGAGCAGTTCTTC. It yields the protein CASGRASGRVNHEQFF.

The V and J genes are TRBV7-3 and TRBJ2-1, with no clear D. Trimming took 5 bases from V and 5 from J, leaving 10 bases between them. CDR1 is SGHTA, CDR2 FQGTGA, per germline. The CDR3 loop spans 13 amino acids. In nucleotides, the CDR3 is TGTGCCAGCAGCCCCAACAGAGACAATGAGCAGTTCTTC. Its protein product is CASSPNRDNEQFF.

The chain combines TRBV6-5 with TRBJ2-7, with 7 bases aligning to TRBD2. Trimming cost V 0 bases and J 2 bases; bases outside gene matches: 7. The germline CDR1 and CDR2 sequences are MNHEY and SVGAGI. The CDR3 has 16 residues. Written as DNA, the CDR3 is TGTGCCAGCAGTTACTCTTCCAGCGGGAACCCCTACGAGCAGTACTTC. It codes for CASSYSSSGNPYEQYF.

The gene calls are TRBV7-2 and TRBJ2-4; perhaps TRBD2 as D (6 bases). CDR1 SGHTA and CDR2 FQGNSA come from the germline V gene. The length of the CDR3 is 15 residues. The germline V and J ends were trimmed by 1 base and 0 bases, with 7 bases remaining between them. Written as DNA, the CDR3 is TGTGCCAGCAGCTTAGGGGACTTAGCCAAAAACATTCAGTACTTC. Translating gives CASSLGDLAKNIQYF.

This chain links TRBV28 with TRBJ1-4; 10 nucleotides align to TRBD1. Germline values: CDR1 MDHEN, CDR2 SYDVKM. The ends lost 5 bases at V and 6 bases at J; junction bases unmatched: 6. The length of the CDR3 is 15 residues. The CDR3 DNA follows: TGTGCCAGCAGTCCAGGGGGGACAGGGGATGAAAAACTGTTTTTT. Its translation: CASSPGGTGDEKLFF.

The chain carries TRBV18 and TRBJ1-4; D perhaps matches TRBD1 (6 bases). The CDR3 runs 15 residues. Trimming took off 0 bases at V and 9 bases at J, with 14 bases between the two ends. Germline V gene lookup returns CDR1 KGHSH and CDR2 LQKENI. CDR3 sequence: CASSPPSGEGKKLFF. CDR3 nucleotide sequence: TGTGCCAGCTCACCACCGTCAGGGGAAGGGAAAAAACTGTTTTTT.

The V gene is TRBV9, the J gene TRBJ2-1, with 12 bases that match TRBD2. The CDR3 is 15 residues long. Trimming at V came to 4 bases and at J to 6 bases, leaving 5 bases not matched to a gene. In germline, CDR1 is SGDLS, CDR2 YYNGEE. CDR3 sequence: CASSTLAGGTNEQFF. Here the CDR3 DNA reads TGTGCCAGCAGCACACTAGCGGGGGGAACCAATGAGCAGTTCTTC.

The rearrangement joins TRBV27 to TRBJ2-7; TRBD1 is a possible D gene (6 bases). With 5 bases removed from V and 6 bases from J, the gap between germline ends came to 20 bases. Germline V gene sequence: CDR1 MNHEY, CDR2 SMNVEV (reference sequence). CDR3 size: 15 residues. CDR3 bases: TGTGCCAGCAGTAACTCGGGACATGCCAACGGCGAGCAGTACTTC. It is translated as CASSNSGHANGEQYF.

The CDR3 DNA follows: TGTGCCAGCAGCCGCACTCCCGGGACTAGCGGGAGGGCCGGGCAAGAGACCCAGTACTTC. This sequence encodes CASSRTPGTSGRAGQETQYF. The V and J genes are TRBV9 and TRBJ2-5; TRBD2 aligns across 16 bases. Germline-derived CDR1 and CDR2 are SGDLS and YYNGEE. The CDR3 covers 20 residues. Trimming took 4 bases from V and 2 from J; bases not matched to a gene: 14. Using reference TRBV9 and TRBJ2-5 for the parts outside the CDR3, the full variable domain is DSGVTQTPKHLITATGQRVTLRCSPRSGDLSVYWYQQSLDQGLQFLIQYYNGEERAKGNILERFSAQQFPDLHSELNLSSLELGDSALYFCASSRTPGTSGRAGQETQYFGPGTRLLVL.

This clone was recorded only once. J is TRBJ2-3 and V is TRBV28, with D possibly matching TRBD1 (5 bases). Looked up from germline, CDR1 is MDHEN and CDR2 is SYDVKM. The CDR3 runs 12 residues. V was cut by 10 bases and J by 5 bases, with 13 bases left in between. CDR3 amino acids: CAIQGEIDTQYF. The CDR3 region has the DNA TGTGCCATTCAAGGGGAAATAGATACGCAGTATTTT.

The CDR3 loop is CASSLSRRQGAYEQYF. In DNA, the CDR3 is TGTGCCAGCAGTTTATCGAGGAGACAGGGAGCCTACGAGCAGTACTTC. J is TRBJ2-7 and V is TRBV27; TRBD1 matches 7 bases. The CDR3 loop spans 16 amino acids. After removal of 0 bases from V and 2 bases from J, the junction contained 7 bases not matched to a gene. CDR1 is MNHEY and CDR2 is SMNVEV in the germline V gene (reference sequence).

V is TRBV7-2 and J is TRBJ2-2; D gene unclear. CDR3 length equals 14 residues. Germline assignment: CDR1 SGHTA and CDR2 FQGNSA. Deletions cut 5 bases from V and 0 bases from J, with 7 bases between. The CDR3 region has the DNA TGTGCCAGCAGCCCCCCGGCGAACACCGGGGAGCTGTTTTTT. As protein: CASSPPANTGELFF.

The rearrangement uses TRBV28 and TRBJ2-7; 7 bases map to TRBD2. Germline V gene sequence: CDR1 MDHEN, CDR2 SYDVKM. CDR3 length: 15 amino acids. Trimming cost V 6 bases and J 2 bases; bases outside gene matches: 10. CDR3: CASSGGKVRAYEQYF. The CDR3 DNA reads TGTGCCAGCAGCGGGGGGAAAGTACGAGCCTACGAGCAGTACTTC.

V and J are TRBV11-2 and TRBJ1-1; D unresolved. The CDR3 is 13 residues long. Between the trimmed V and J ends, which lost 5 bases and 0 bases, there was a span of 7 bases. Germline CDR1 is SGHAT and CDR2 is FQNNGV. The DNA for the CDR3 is TGTGCCAGCAGCGGGAGCCTGAACACTGAAGCTTTCTTT. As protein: CASSGSLNTEAFF.

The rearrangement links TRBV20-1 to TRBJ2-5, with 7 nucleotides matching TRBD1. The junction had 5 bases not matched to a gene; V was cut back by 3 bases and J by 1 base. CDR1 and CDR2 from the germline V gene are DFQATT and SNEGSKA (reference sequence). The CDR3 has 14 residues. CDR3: CSASGGQSQETQYF. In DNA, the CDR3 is TGCAGTGCTAGTGGGGGACAGAGCCAAGAGACCCAGTACTTC.

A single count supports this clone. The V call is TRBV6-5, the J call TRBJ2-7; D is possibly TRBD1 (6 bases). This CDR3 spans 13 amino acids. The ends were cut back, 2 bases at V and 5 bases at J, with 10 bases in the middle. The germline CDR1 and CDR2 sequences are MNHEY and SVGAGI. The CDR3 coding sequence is TGTGCCAGCAGTTACACAGGGAAGGACGAGCAGTACTTC. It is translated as CASSYTGKDEQYF.

This chain's CDR3 is CASSQGRGRVYEQYF. CDR3 nucleotides: TGTGCCAGCAGCCAAGGCCGTGGGCGAGTCTACGAGCAGTACTTC. The V call is TRBV3-1 (or the pseudogene TRBV3-2), the J call TRBJ2-7; D gene uncertain. V lost 1 base and J 3 bases, leaving 13 bases between the germline ends. This CDR3 has 15 amino acids. Germline CDR1 and CDR2: LGHDT and YNNKEL (reference sequence).